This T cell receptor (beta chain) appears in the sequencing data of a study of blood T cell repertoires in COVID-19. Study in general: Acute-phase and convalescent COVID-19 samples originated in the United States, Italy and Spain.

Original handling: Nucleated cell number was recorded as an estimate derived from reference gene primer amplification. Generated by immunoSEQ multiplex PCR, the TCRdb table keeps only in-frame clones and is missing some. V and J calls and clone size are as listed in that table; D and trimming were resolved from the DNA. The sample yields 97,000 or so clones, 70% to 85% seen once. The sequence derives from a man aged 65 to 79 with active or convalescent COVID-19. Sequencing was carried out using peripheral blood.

The CDR3 sequence: CASNDRKVFYNSPLHF. The CDR3, as DNA: TGTGCCAGCAATGACAGAAAAGTCTTCTATAATTCACCCCTCCACTTT. The gene calls are TRBV5-8 and TRBJ1-6, with TRBD1 as a possible D gene (5 bases). CDR3 length: 16 amino acids. In germline, CDR1 is SGHTS, CDR2 YDEGEE. The V gene lost 6 bases and the J gene lost 3 bases, with 16 bases spanning the gap.